These 31 T cell receptor beta chains were sequenced from one sample in a study of beta chain features in type 1 diabetes. Study-wide points: In every one of the four CD4+ subsets, TCRB CDR3s were moderately but significantly shorter in Type 1 diabetes patients.

Expressed TCRB transcripts were sequenced, since all the RNA that had been isolated was reverse transcribed. Clones were read by immunoSEQ multiplex PCR, and TCRdb kept only the in-frame ones, dropping some. The sample yields 200,000 to 300,000 clones, 20% seen once. These receptors have no known antigen. Sequenced input: naive CD4+ T cells from blood. These receptors all come from a woman between 40 and 55 years old with type 1 diabetes.

The V and J genes are TRBV29-1 and TRBJ2-3; possibly TRBD2 for D (6 bases). V lost 0 bases, J lost 6 bases, and 13 bases lay in between. The CDR3 consists of 14 residues. CDR1 and CDR2 (germline): SQVTM, ANQGSEA. As DNA, the CDR3 is TGCAGCGTTGAAGATCGTGGGGGGTGGGATACGCAGTATTTT. It is translated as CSVEDRGGWDTQYF.

This clone was seen a few times. V is TRBV7-2 and J is TRBJ1-1; D uncertain. V was trimmed by 2 bases and J by 4 bases, leaving 5 bases between them. Germline loops: CDR1 SGHTA, CDR2 FQGNSA. There are 12 residues in the CDR3. The CDR3 nucleotides read TGTGCCAGCAGCTTACTCGTCACTGAAGCTTTCTTT. It is translated as CASSLLVTEAFF.

The rearrangement joins TRBV30 to TRBJ2-1; D remains unclear. CDR1 is GTSNPN and CDR2 is SVGIG in the germline V gene (reference sequence). This CDR3 is built from 13 residues. V gave up 0 bases and J gave up 7 bases, with 10 bases separating them. The CDR3 nucleotides are TGTGCCTGGAGTGTAAGTCTAGTAAATGAGCAGTTCTTC. Protein product: CAWSVSLVNEQFF.

This clone showed up just once. The chain couples TRBV18 to TRBJ1-5; unclear D gene. CDR1 and CDR2 (germline): KGHSH, LQKENI. The CDR3 consists of 15 residues. V dropped 3 bases and J dropped 1 base, with 10 bases sitting between them. CDR3 region: CASSPSGPSNQPQHF. The CDR3 nucleotides are TGTGCCAGCTCACCCAGCGGCCCCAGCAATCAGCCCCAGCATTTT. Filled out from reference TRBV18 and TRBJ1-5, the complete variable domain reads NAGVMQNPRHLVRRRGQEARLRCSPMKGHSHVYWYRQLPEEGLKFMVYLQKENIIDESGMPKERFSAEFPKEGPSILRIQQVVRGDSAAYFCASSPSGPSNQPQHFGDGTRLSIL.

The chain employs TRBV9 and TRBJ2-5; 8 positions agree with TRBD2. The junction had 13 bases not matched to a gene; V was cut back by 4 bases and J by 5 bases. This CDR3 spans 16 amino acids. CDR1 SGDLS and CDR2 YYNGEE come from the germline V gene. The DNA for the CDR3 is TGTGCCAGCAGCCGGCTCCGGGTAGCGGGATGGGAGACCCAGTACTTC. It yields the protein CASSRLRVAGWETQYF.

The chain carries TRBV15 and TRBJ2-7; the match to TRBD1 covers 7 bases. Germline CDR1 LNHNV, CDR2 YYDKDF (reference sequence). The junction had 6 bases not matched to a gene; V was cut back by 1 base and J by 0 bases. This CDR3 has 16 amino acids. The CDR3 sequence is CATSRGRAGGSYEQYF. The CDR3 nucleotides read TGTGCCACCAGCAGAGGACGGGCAGGGGGCTCCTACGAGCAGTACTTC.

This rearrangement joins TRBV30 to TRBJ1-3; 9 nucleotides line up with TRBD1. This CDR3 comprises 15 residues. The V gene end was trimmed by 0 bases and the J gene end by 8 bases; junction bases not matched to a gene: 8. Germline loops: CDR1 GTSNPN, CDR2 SVGIG (reference sequence). The CDR3 DNA reads as TGTGCCTGGAGTGTAACTACAGGGGGCGGTTACACCATATATTTT. Its protein is CAWSVTTGGGYTIYF.

V usage is TRBV18 and J usage is TRBJ2-2; D may be TRBD2 (5 bases). This CDR3 is built from 14 residues. Trimming cost V 5 bases and J 8 bases, with 15 bases left between them. Germline V lookup: CDR1 KGHSH, CDR2 LQKENI. This CDR3 reads CASSSSTGGGELFF. CDR3 DNA: TGTGCCAGCTCAAGTAGTACTGGAGGAGGGGAGCTGTTTTTT.

This clone was picked up a small number of times. V is TRBV19 and J is TRBJ1-5; D remains unclear. The CDR3 has 14 residues. Germline CDR1 is LNHDA and CDR2 is SQIVND (reference sequence). V was pared by 5 bases and J by 6 bases, with 14 bases between. DNA for the CDR3: TGTGCCAGTAGTGAGGCGGGGTTTACTCAGCCCCAGCATTTT. Translating it yields CASSEAGFTQPQHF.

The chain joins TRBV28 to TRBJ1-2; possible D gene TRBD1, 6 bases. This CDR3 contains 14 residues. Germline V gene data show CDR1 as MDHEN and CDR2 as SYDVKM. Trimming removed 4 bases from V and 3 bases from J, with 12 bases in between. In DNA, the CDR3 is TGTGCCAGCAGTTCTCAGGGGTACGACTATGGCTACACCTTC. Its protein product is CASSSQGYDYGYTF.

This rearrangement joins TRBV7-9 to TRBJ2-7, with 11 bases aligning to TRBD2. The CDR3 covers 17 residues. V dropped 4 bases and J dropped 3; count of bases not matched to a gene: 11. Germline CDR1 and CDR2: SEHNR and FQNEAQ (reference sequence). CDR3 region: CASSWETGTSGHYEQYF. CDR3 nucleotides: TGTGCCAGCAGCTGGGAAACCGGGACTAGCGGACACTACGAGCAGTACTTC.

This clone was observed a few times. J is TRBJ2-7 and V is TRBV27; 11 bases agree with TRBD2. Germline-derived CDR1 and CDR2 are MNHEY and SMNVEV (reference sequence). J was trimmed by 0 bases and V by 4 bases; bases with no gene match: 2. This CDR3 is 15 amino acids long. For the CDR3, the DNA is TGTGCCAGCAGTTCCCTAGCGGGAGGCTCCTACGAGCAGTACTTC. It specifies CASSSLAGGSYEQYF.

The chain combines TRBV9 with TRBJ2-1; D not resolved. The CDR3 spans 16 residues. The ends were cut back, 0 bases at V and 2 bases at J, with 12 bases in the middle. Germline CDR1 is SGDLS and CDR2 is YYNGEE. The chain's CDR3 is CASSVELRSTYNEQFF. The CDR3 DNA reads TGTGCCAGCAGCGTAGAATTGCGCTCCACCTACAATGAGCAGTTCTTC.

The genes are TRBV5-1 and TRBJ1-1; D is perhaps TRBD1 (5 bases). V was clipped by 2 bases and J by 5 bases, with 16 bases between them. In germline, CDR1 is SGHRS, CDR2 YFSETQ. The CDR3 loop spans 15 amino acids. The DNA for the CDR3 is TGCGCCAGCAGCTTTTCCGTTCAGGGTAGGACTGAAGCTTTCTTT. Protein: CASSFSVQGRTEAFF.

J is TRBJ1-5 and V is TRBV6-5; D is uncertain. Trimming removed 2 bases at V and 4 bases at J, with 9 bases between. The germline gives CDR1 MNHEY, CDR2 SVGAGI. CDR3 size: 14 residues. The CDR3 protein is CASSYVLGNQPQHF. The CDR3 DNA sequence: TGTGCCAGCAGTTACGTGCTCGGGAATCAGCCCCAGCATTTT.

The V and J genes are TRBV6-4 and TRBJ2-3; possible D gene TRBD1, 6 bases. In germline, CDR1 is MRHNA, CDR2 SNTAGT. CDR3 size: 14 residues. Trimming removed 5 bases from V and 4 bases from J, with 13 bases in between. This CDR3 reads CASSTRGGADTQYF. CDR3 coding DNA: TGTGCCAGCAGTACCAGGGGTGGCGCAGATACGCAGTATTTT.

This clone was found a few times. The chain recombines TRBV25-1 with TRBJ2-7; TRBD2 agrees at 11 bases. In germline, CDR1 is MGHDK, CDR2 SYGVNS. The V gene end was trimmed by 6 bases and the J gene end by 2 bases; junction bases not matched to a gene: 3. The CDR3 loop spans 14 amino acids. The chain's CDR3 is CASSGTSGTYEQYF. The DNA for the CDR3 is TGTGCCAGCAGCGGGACTAGCGGTACCTACGAGCAGTACTTC.

V is TRBV6-5 and J is TRBJ2-3; no clear D. The germline V gene has CDR1 MNHEY and CDR2 SVGAGI. V was pared by 0 bases and J by 11 bases, with 12 bases between. The CDR3 spans 13 residues. The CDR3 here is CASSYSISGLQYF. The CDR3 bases are TGTGCCAGCAGTTACTCTATCTCAGGCTTGCAGTATTTT.

This CDR3 is CSATQGYEQYF. The CDR3 coding sequence is TGCAGCGCCACTCAGGGCTACGAGCAGTACTTC. The J gene is TRBJ2-7, the V gene TRBV29-1; possibly TRBD1 for D (5 bases). There are 11 residues in the CDR3. The V and J ends lost 7 bases and 3 bases respectively, with 10 bases between them. Germline CDR1 SQVTM, CDR2 ANQGSEA.

The chain recombines TRBV11-3 with TRBJ1-1; D is uncertain. CDR1 is SGHNT and CDR2 is YENEEA in the germline V gene. The V end was cut by 1 base, the J end by 3 bases, with 3 bases between. The CDR3 is 12 residues long. CDR3 sequence reads: CASSLGDTEAFF. The DNA of the CDR3 is TGTGCCAGCAGCTTAGGCGACACTGAAGCTTTCTTT.

CDR3 protein: CASSVEVGLQETQYF. The CDR3, as DNA: TGTGCCAGCAGCGTAGAGGTGGGACTCCAAGAGACCCAGTACTTC. This chain uses TRBV9 with TRBJ2-5, with D perhaps matching TRBD2 (6 bases). Germline CDR1 SGDLS, CDR2 YYNGEE. The CDR3 runs to 15 residues. V lost 0 bases, J lost 1 base, and 10 bases lay in between.

The chain joins TRBV4-1 to TRBJ2-1; 7 bases are a match to TRBD2. Germline V lookup: CDR1 MGHRA, CDR2 YSYEKL. The V and J ends lost 1 base and 10 bases, in that order; junction bases with no gene match: 4. The CDR3 is made up of 13 amino acids. CDR3 nucleotides: TGCGCCAGCAGCCAAGTTCTAGCGGAGGAGCAGTTCTTC. Translation gives CASSQVLAEEQFF.

This clone was counted between two and nine times. The chain couples TRBV6-6 to TRBJ1-5, with 9 nucleotides matching TRBD1. This CDR3 contains 15 residues. Germline V CDR1 and CDR2: MNHNY, SVGAGI (reference sequence). Trimming cost V 7 bases and J 3 bases; bases outside gene matches: 7. DNA of the CDR3: TGTGCCAGCATCCCGGGACAGGGTAACAATCAGCCCCAGCATTTT. Translated: CASIPGQGNNQPQHF.

The genes are TRBV9 and TRBJ2-1; 8 bases align to TRBD1. J was trimmed by 0 bases and V by 4 bases; bases with no gene match: 18. This CDR3 contains 20 residues. The germline CDR1 and CDR2 sequences are SGDLS and YYNGEE. CDR3 sequence (DNA): TGTGCCAGCAGCCCCGGAGGGGGACAGGCCTTCAGGAGCTCCTACAATGAGCAGTTCTTC. Protein: CASSPGGGQAFRSSYNEQFF.

Note on this clone: This specimen includes other DNA sequences encoding the same CDR3. The V and J genes are TRBV7-8 and TRBJ1-1; possible D gene TRBD1, 5 bases. The germline V and J ends were trimmed by 1 base and 3 bases, with 9 bases remaining between them. CDR1 and CDR2 (germline): SGHVS, FQNEAQ. The CDR3 is 14 residues long. The DNA for the CDR3 is TGTGCCAGCAGCTTAGTAGGCAGGGACACTGAAGCTTTCTTT. It codes for CASSLVGRDTEAFF.

A few counts support this clone. The gene calls are TRBV10-3 and TRBJ2-7; no firm D call. From germline, CDR1 is ENHRY and CDR2 SYGVKD. Trimming took off 3 bases at V and 2 bases at J, with 8 bases between the two ends. The CDR3 contains 13 residues. The CDR3 sequence: CAISEVYTYEQYF. The CDR3 DNA reads TGTGCCATCAGTGAAGTCTATACCTACGAGCAGTACTTC.

This rearrangement joins TRBV4-3 to TRBJ1-6, with TRBD1 as a possible D gene (6 bases). The CDR3 covers 15 residues. Trimming shortened V by 0 bases and J by 10 bases, and 13 bases separated the two germline ends. Per germline, CDR1 LGHNA and CDR2 YSLEER. CDR3 nucleotides: TGCGCCAGCAGCCAAGAATACAGGGAAGGGTCACCCCTCCACTTT. It specifies CASSQEYREGSPLHF.

The chain has TRBV5-4 and TRBJ2-2, with TRBD1 as a possible D gene (5 bases). The CDR3 contains 15 residues. Germline lookup yields CDR1 SGHNT and CDR2 YYREEE (reference sequence). Trimming stripped 1 base from V and 2 bases from J, with 9 bases between. CDR3 residues: CASSLRGANTGELFF. The DNA for the CDR3 is TGTGCCAGCAGCTTGAGGGGCGCAAACACCGGGGAGCTGTTTTTT.

V is TRBV29-1 and J is TRBJ2-7, with 8 bases matching TRBD1. Per germline, CDR1 SQVTM and CDR2 ANQGSEA. There are 14 residues in the CDR3. V shed 7 bases and J 2 bases; nucleotides not matched to a gene: 10. CDR3 region: CSGRSGTGAYEQYF. CDR3 nucleotides: TGCAGCGGAAGATCCGGGACAGGTGCCTACGAGCAGTACTTC.

This clone has only a few counts. The V and J genes are TRBV11-2 and TRBJ2-5; the D is unclear. CDR1 SGHAT and CDR2 FQNNGV come from the germline V gene. V lost 0 bases and J lost 4, with 15 bases in between. The CDR3 spans 16 residues. The CDR3, as DNA: TGTGCCAGCAGCTTAGAACAGCCCGCCCTCTTAGAGACCCAGTACTTC. This sequence encodes CASSLEQPALLETQYF.

The chain combines TRBV7-3 with TRBJ2-1, with TRBD2 matching over 10 bases. CDR1 and CDR2 from the germline V gene are SGHTA and FQGTGA. After removal of 5 bases from V and 9 bases from J, the junction contained 10 bases not matched to a gene. The CDR3 extends over 15 amino acids. The CDR3 region has the DNA TGTGCCAGCAGCCTTGGCCCTAGCGGGAGTCGTGAGCAGTTCTTC. As protein: CASSLGPSGSREQFF.